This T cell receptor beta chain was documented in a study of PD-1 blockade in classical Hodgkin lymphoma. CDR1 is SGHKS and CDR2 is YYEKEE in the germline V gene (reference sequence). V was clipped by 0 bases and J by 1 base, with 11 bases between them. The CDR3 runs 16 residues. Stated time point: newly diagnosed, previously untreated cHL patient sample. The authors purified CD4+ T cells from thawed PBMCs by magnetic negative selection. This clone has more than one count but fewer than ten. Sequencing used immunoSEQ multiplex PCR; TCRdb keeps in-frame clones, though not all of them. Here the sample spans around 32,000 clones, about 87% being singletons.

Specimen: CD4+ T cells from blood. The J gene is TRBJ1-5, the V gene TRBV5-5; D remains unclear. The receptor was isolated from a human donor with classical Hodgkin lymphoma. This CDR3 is CASSLVQVGSNQPQHF. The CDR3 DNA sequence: TGTGCCAGCAGCTTGGTCCAGGTGGGGAGCAATCAGCCCCAGCATTTT.